This is a list of T cell receptor beta chains from one sample in a study of T cells in Graves' hyperthyroidism and ophthalmopathy. TCRdb re-derived calls from the multiplex PCR reads in MiXCR, one entry per CDR3 protein. The sample consists of about 380,000 distinct CDR3 sequences, roughly 13% of them appearing once. Sequencing was done on a sample of blood. The receptors originated from a man aged 25-45 years with Graves' hyperthyroidism that later progressed to Graves' ophthalmopathy. CDR3s include the opening cysteine and the closing phenylalanine or tryptophan. The order of the fields is J gene, clone size, V gene, D gene, CDR3 DNA, CDR3 protein. A D gene is named only where the DNA matches it firmly. Some rows mark clone size as missing; the rest say once, few, many or name a class of expanded clone.

TRBJ2-3	many	TRBV12-3/TRBV12-4	TRBD2	TGTGCCAGCACCTTAAGGGCGGGGGAGGGAGATACGCAGTATTTT	CASTLRAGEGDTQYF
TRBJ2-7	many	TRBV18	-	TGTGCCAGCTCACCACGGCAACGGAACTACGAGCAGTACTTC	CASSPRQRNYEQYF
TRBJ2-4	many	TRBV28	TRBD2	TGTGCCAGCAGTACGCCACTAGCGGGGGGGCCCAAAAACATTCAGTACTTC	CASSTPLAGGPKNIQYF
TRBJ2-3	many	TRBV12-3/TRBV12-4	-	TGTGCCAGCAGTTTAGCGGGGAAGCCAGATACGCAGTATTTT	CASSLAGKPDTQYF
TRBJ2-1	-	TRBV5-1	-	TGCGCCAGCAGCTTGGTGGGGGGACCCCCCAGGTCTTCCGGTGAGCAGTTCTTC	CASSLVGGPPRSSGEQFF
TRBJ1-1	-	TRBV12-5	-	TGTGCTAGTGGTTTGCGGGAATGGGGGGACACTGAAGCTTTCTTT	CASGLREWGDTEAFF
TRBJ1-1	-	TRBV27	TRBD1	TGTGCCAGCAGTCTATCGACAGGGGCTAAAGCTTTCTTT	CASSLSTGAKAFF
TRBJ1-1	many	TRBV10-1	-	TGCGCCAGCAGTGAGTTTCGGACCAGAAGTCGGACTGAAGCTTTCTTT	CASSEFRTRSRTEAFF
TRBJ1-6	-	TRBV27	-	TGTGCCAGCAGTTTCACAGGACCTAATTCACCCCTCCACTTT	CASSFTGPNSPLHF
TRBJ2-1	many	TRBV5-1	-	TGCGCCAGCAGCCAGGAGGGACCCGAGGATGAGCAGTTCTTC	CASSQEGPEDEQFF
TRBJ1-2	many	TRBV27	-	TGTGCCAGCAGTTCCTCCGACAGATATGGCTACACCTTC	CASSSSDRYGYTF
TRBJ1-4	many	TRBV28	-	TGTGCCAGCAGATCGGGAGGGCGCACTAATGAAAAACTGTTTTTT	CASRSGGRTNEKLFF
TRBJ2-6	-	TRBV20-1	TRBD1	TGCAGTGCTAGAGTAACAGGGGGCCGATCTGGGGCCAACGTCCTGACTTTC	CSARVTGGRSGANVLTF
TRBJ2-7	-	TRBV20-1	TRBD2	TGCAGCGTCGTAGCGGGGGGCCTCAGCTCCTACGAGCAGTACTTC	CSVVAGGLSSYEQYF
TRBJ1-5	many	TRBV12-5	-	TGTGCTAGTGGTTTGGTACTTGGAGGGAGTAGCAATCAGCCCCAGCATTTT	CASGLVLGGSSNQPQHF
TRBJ2-1	few	TRBV10-3	TRBD2	TGTGCCATCAGTGACACACTAGCGGGGGGCGGAGGTGAGCAGTTCTTC	CAISDTLAGGGGEQFF
TRBJ1-1	many	TRBV6-5	-	TGTGCCAGCAGTTACGGCCAGGAGAACACTGAAGCTTTCTTT	CASSYGQENTEAFF
TRBJ1-4	many	TRBV20-1	TRBD1	TGCAGTGCCAAGACCAGGGGGGCAACTAATGAAAAACTGTTTTTT	CSAKTRGATNEKLFF
TRBJ1-1	many	TRBV12-3/TRBV12-4	-	TGTGCCAGCAGTAACCGGGTCACAAATGCTTTCTTT	CASSNRVTNAFF
TRBJ2-2	-	TRBV4-1	-	TGCGCCAGCAGCCAAGAAGACAGCCCCGGGGAGCTGTTTTTT	CASSQEDSPGELFF
TRBJ1-1	many	TRBV2	-	TGTGCCAGCAGTGTTCAGGCGAACACTGAAGCTTTCTTT	CASSVQANTEAFF
TRBJ2-5	many	TRBV12-3/TRBV12-4	TRBD1	TGTGCCAGCAGTTCCTGGACAGGGCTGGAGACCCAGTACTTC	CASSSWTGLETQYF
TRBJ2-5	few	TRBV19	TRBD1	TGTGCCAGTAGTATTTGGGACAGGGCACGAGAGACCCAGTACTTC	CASSIWDRARETQYF
TRBJ2-1	-	TRBV12-3/TRBV12-4	-	TGTGCCAGCAGTCGGGGGACTCCTTCCTACAATGAGCAGTTCTTC	CASSRGTPSYNEQFF
TRBJ1-5	-	TRBV12-3/TRBV12-4	-	TGTGCCAGCAGTTACAGGGTCGGGAATCAGCCCCAGCATTTT	CASSYRVGNQPQHF
TRBJ1-1	few	TRBV25-1	-	TGTGCCAGCCTCGGACAGATGAACACTGAAGCTTTCTTT	CASLGQMNTEAFF
TRBJ2-1	many	TRBV12-3/TRBV12-4	-	TGTGCCACCAAGGAGTGGGGTGGACTTAGCGCTGGGTCCTACAATGAGCAGTTCTTC	CATKEWGGLSAGSYNEQFF
TRBJ1-1	-	TRBV27	-	TGTGCCGGCAGTTGGAGGGGGATTAGGAACACTGAAGCTTTCTTT	CAGSWRGIRNTEAFF
TRBJ2-2	many	TRBV24-1	-	TGTGCCACCAGTGCCTCGTCCGGGGCGAACACCGGGGAGCTGTTTTTT	CATSASSGANTGELFF
TRBJ2-1	-	TRBV6-1	TRBD2	TGTGCCAGCAGCGGACTAGCGGGGGTGAGCTCCTACAATGAGCAGTTCTTC	CASSGLAGVSSYNEQFF
TRBJ1-5	many	TRBV27	-	TGTGCCAGCAGTCCCCGGATCGGTCAGCCCCAGCATTTT	CASSPRIGQPQHF
TRBJ1-5	many	TRBV6-1	-	TGTGCCAGCAGTGAAGCTGGGAGGGGGAACAATCAGCCCCAGCATTTT	CASSEAGRGNNQPQHF
TRBJ2-7	-	TRBV5-1	TRBD1	TGCGCCAGCAGCTTGGGGACAGGGTTGGCCGAGCAGTACTTC	CASSLGTGLAEQYF
TRBJ1-1	many	TRBV5-1	-	TGCGCCAGCAAAGGGGTGCGAGAAGCTTTCTTT	CASKGVREAFF
TRBJ1-2	many	TRBV12-3/TRBV12-4	-	TGTGCCAGCAGTTTGGAGGGGGGCTACACCTTC	CASSLEGGYTF
TRBJ1-2	many	TRBV15	TRBD1	TGTGCCACCAGCGGAGACAGGGGGAACACCTATGGCTACACCTTC	CATSGDRGNTYGYTF
TRBJ1-2	many	TRBV6-5	-	TGTGCCAGCAGTTACTCGAAGGGATTGTATGGCTACACCTTC	CASSYSKGLYGYTF
TRBJ1-1	-	TRBV20-1	-	TGCAGTGCTAAAGATAGACAACAGGGTGGGACTGAAGCTTTCTTT	CSAKDRQQGGTEAFF
TRBJ2-2	few	TRBV3-1	-	TGTGCCAGCAGCCTAGCGGCCACCGGGGAGCTGTTTTTT	CASSLAATGELFF
TRBJ1-1	many	TRBV6-5	-	TGTGCCAGCAGTTCCATACTTGGGGGAGCTTTCTTT	CASSSILGGAFF
TRBJ2-1	many	TRBV28	TRBD1	TGTGCCAGCGCGCTGACAGGGGTCGTTGACAATGAGCAGTTCTTC	CASALTGVVDNEQFF
TRBJ1-1	many	TRBV3-1	-	TGTGCCAGCAGCCAAGAAGGCAGTGAAGCTTTCTTT	CASSQEGSEAFF
TRBJ2-7	few	TRBV10-2	-	TGCGCCAGCAGTGAGGAGGAGTGGGACGAGCAGTACTTC	CASSEEEWDEQYF
TRBJ1-5	few	TRBV20-1	-	TGCAGTGCCAGGGCGGGGGCCTCGGGACAGCCCCAGCATTTT	CSARAGASGQPQHF
TRBJ2-1	many	TRBV12-3/TRBV12-4	TRBD1	TGTGCCAGCAGTCCACGACCGGGACAGGGATCGGATGAGCAGTTCTTC	CASSPRPGQGSDEQFF